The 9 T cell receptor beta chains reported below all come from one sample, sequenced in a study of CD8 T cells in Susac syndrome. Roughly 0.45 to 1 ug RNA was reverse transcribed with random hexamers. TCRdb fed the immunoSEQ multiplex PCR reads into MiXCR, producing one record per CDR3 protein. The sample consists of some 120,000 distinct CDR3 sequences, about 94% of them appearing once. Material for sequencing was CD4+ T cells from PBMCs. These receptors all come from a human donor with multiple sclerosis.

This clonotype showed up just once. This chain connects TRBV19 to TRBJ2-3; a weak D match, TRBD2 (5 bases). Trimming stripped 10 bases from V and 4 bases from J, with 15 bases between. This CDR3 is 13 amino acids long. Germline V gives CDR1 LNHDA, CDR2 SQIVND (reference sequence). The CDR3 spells CAIASKGADTQYF. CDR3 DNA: TGTGCCATCGCCTCCAAGGGAGCAGATACGCAGTATTTT.

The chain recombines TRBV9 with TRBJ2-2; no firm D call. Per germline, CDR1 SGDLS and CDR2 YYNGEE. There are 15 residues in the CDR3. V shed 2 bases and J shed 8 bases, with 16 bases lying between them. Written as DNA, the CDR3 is TGTGCCAGCAGCGTCGGATCCGCCAGAATAGGGGAGCTGTTTTTT. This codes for CASSVGSARIGELFF.

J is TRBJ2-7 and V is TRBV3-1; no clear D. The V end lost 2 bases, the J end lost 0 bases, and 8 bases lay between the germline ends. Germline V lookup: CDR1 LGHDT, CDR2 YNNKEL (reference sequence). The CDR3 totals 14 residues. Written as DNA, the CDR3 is TGTGCCAGCAGCCAACCCGACGGCTCCTACGAGCAGTACTTC. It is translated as CASSQPDGSYEQYF.

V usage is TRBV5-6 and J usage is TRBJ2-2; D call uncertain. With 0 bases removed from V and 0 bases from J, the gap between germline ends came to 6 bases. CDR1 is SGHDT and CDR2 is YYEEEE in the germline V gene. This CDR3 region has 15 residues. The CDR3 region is CASSLEGPNTGELFF. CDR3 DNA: TGTGCCAGCAGCTTGGAGGGCCCGAACACCGGGGAGCTGTTTTTT.

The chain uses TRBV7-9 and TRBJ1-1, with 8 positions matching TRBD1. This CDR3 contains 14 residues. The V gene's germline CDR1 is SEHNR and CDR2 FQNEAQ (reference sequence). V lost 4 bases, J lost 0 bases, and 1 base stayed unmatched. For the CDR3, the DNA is TGTGCCAGCAGCTCGACAGGGGTGAACACTGAAGCTTTCTTT. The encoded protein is CASSSTGVNTEAFF.

CDR3 residues: CASSQSEPGAYEQYF. Here the CDR3 DNA reads TGTGCCAGCTCACAGTCGGAACCAGGGGCCTACGAGCAGTACTTC. The chain uses TRBV18 and TRBJ2-7, with D tentatively TRBD1 (6 bases). The germline V gene has CDR1 KGHSH and CDR2 LQKENI. V dropped 4 bases and J dropped 2 bases, with 15 bases sitting between them. This CDR3 has 15 amino acids.

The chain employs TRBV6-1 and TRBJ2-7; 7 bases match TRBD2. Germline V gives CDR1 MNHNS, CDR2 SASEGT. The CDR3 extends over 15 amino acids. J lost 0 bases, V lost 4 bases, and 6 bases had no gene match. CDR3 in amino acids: CASSGHASGSYEQYF. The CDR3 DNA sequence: TGTGCCAGCAGTGGGCACGCTAGCGGCTCCTACGAGCAGTACTTC.

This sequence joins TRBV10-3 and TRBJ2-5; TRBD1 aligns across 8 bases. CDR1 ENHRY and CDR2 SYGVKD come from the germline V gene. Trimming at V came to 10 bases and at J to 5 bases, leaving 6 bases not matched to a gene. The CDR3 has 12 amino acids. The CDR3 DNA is TGTGCCACCCAGGACAGGGCTGAGACCCAGTACTTC. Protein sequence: CATQDRAETQYF.

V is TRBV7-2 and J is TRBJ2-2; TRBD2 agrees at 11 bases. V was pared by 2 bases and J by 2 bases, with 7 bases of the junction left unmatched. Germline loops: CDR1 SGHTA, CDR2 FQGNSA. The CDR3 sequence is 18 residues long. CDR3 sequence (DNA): TGTGCCAGCAGCTTAATACCTAGCGGGGGGCCAAACACCGGGGAGCTGTTTTTT. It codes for CASSLIPSGGPNTGELFF.